This T cell receptor beta chain was profiled in a study of blood T cell repertoires in COVID-19. Looking at the study overall: Italy, Spain and the United States were the sources of the convalescent and acute COVID-19 samples.

CDR3 length: 16 amino acids. Germline V gene data show CDR1 as LGHDT and CDR2 as YNNKEL (reference sequence). The V and J ends lost 3 bases and 0 bases, in that order; junction bases with no gene match: 5. Only in-frame clones appear in the TCRdb table, and some are missing; sequencing was by immunoSEQ multiplex PCR. The sample holds about 64,000 clones, roughly 90% seen once. The specimen sequenced was peripheral blood. The sequence came from a human donor in a cohort sampled during active COVID-19. This rearrangement joins TRBV3-1 (or the pseudogene TRBV3-2) to TRBJ2-7; 10 bases match TRBD2. CDR3 DNA sequence: TGTGCCAGCAGCCAGGTAGCGGGAGGCCCCTCCTACGAGCAGTACTTC. It translates to CASSQVAGGPSYEQYF.